Detailed here is one T cell receptor beta chain. The CDR3 loop spans 16 amino acids. Losses at the gene ends were 3 bases for V and 1 base for J; bases not matched to a gene: 5. Germline V gene sequence: CDR1 LGHNA, CDR2 YSLEER. The authors' processing: Amplification of reference gene primers was used by the study to estimate nucleated cell counts. Sequencing was performed with immunoSEQ multiplex PCR; in TCRdb, only in-frame clones are kept and a portion is missing. The V and J calls and the clone size are those of that table, but D and trimming were determined from the DNA. This sample has about 220,000 clones, with around 90% found just once. This record belongs to a study of blood T cell repertoires in COVID-19. Background on the study: Spain, Italy and the United States supplied samples that represented acute and convalescent COVID-19. T cells, B-cell-depleted T cells, or PBMCs provided the cDNA or gDNA that served as material.

Cohorts were determined from participant-reported clinical history. Material: PBMCs or T cells enriched from blood (not recorded which). This receptor was taken from a woman in her 30s who had recovered from COVID-19. The rearrangement links TRBV4-3 to TRBJ1-3; 8 nucleotides align to TRBD1. In nucleotides, the CDR3 is TGCGCCAGCAGCCAGATAAGGACAGGGTCTGGAAACACCATATATTTT. Encoded protein: CASSQIRTGSGNTIYF.